This T cell receptor beta chain was documented in a study of CD8 T cells in ankylosing spondylitis. General study findings and limits: Apparently characteristic of ankylosing spondylitis blood was a TCR beta motif (about 8 highly homologous variants).

CDR3 length: 12 amino acids. Germline values: CDR1 SGDLS, CDR2 YYNGEE. V dropped 0 bases and J dropped 3 bases, with 3 bases sitting between them. TCRdb re-derived calls from the 5' RACE reads in MiXCR, one entry per CDR3 protein. There are under 300,000 distinct CDR3 sequences in the sample; 15% to 20% occur only once, and approximately 32% lies in the top ten. This clonotype has a count of ten or more. Its antigen remains unknown. The chain uses TRBV9 and TRBJ1-1; D remains ambiguous. Sequenced: blood, either unsorted or a sorted T cell fraction (not recorded which). This clonotype was obtained from a male donor with ankylosing spondylitis or in good health (not recorded which). This CDR3 reads CASSVDDTEAFF. The CDR3 nucleotides are TGTGCCAGCAGCGTAGATGACACTGAAGCTTTCTTT.